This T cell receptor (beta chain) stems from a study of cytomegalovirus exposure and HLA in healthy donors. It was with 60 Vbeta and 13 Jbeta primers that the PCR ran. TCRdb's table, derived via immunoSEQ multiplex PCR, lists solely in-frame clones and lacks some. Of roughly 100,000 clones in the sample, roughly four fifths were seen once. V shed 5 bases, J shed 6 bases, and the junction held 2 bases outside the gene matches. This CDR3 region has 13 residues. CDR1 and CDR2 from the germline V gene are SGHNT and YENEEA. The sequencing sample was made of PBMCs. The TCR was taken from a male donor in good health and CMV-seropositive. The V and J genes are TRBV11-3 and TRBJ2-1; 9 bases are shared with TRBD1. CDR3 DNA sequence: TGTGCCAGCAGCGACAGGGGGGGCAATGAGCAGTTCTTC. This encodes CASSDRGGNEQFF.